The 2 T cell receptor beta chains in this list originate from one sample, sequenced in a study of cytomegalovirus exposure and HLA in healthy donors (dated by TCRdb to about 2017). The library was made by the immunoSEQ multiplex PCR assay. The immuneACCESS repertoire file appears here via TCRdb, limited to in-frame rearrangements. These files lack a portion of the clones; in checked studies, under half of the deficit traces to unresolved V genes, and the cause of the others is not known. This sample holds tens of thousands of clones; 96% were observed only once. Approximately 1.3% of the sample goes to the ten largest clones. Sequencing was carried out using PBMCs. Receptors were obtained from a woman aged 18-29 years in good health and CMV-seronegative.

The V call is TRBV7-9, the J call TRBJ2-1, with TRBD2 matching 9 bases. The J segment lost 6 bases and the V segment lost 1 base, leaving 10 bases of the junction unmatched. This CDR3 has 17 residues. The germline CDR1 and CDR2 sequences are SEHNR and FQNEAQ (reference sequence). The CDR3 DNA is TGTGCCAGCAGCTTAGTGGAGACTAGCGGAGCTCTCAATGAGCAGTTCTTC. This encodes CASSLVETSGALNEQFF.

This clone was seen just once. The chain uses TRBV5-1 and TRBJ2-1, with TRBD2 matching over 12 bases. The CDR3 sequence is 15 residues long. Losses at the gene ends were 4 bases for V and 8 bases for J; bases not matched to a gene: 7. Germline V gives CDR1 SGHRS, CDR2 YFSETQ. CDR3 DNA: TGCGCCAGCAGCCTGGGGACTAGCGGGTTCGATGAGCAGTTCTTC. Translating it yields CASSLGTSGFDEQFF.